One and the same sample provided the 3 T cell receptor beta chains below, sequenced in a study of T cells in Graves' hyperthyroidism and ophthalmopathy. Amplified regions were TCR beta CDR3 sequences from RNA transcripts. RT-PCR in the first round (using the HTBI primer set) targeted the TCR CDR3. Via MiXCR, TCRdb re-called the multiplex PCR reads, giving one row per CDR3 protein. The sample records about 640,000 distinct CDR3 sequences, 20% being singletons. Sequencing used blood. These receptors originate from a young man with Graves' ophthalmopathy.

This chain uses TRBV27 with TRBJ2-5; 9 nucleotides line up with TRBD1. This CDR3 has 17 residues. Unmatched junction bases numbered 15, after V lost 6 bases and J lost 4 bases. Per germline, CDR1 MNHEY and CDR2 SMNVEV (reference sequence). The CDR3 here is CASRGGQGWAPGETQYF. The CDR3 region has the DNA TGTGCCAGCAGGGGCGGACAGGGGTGGGCCCCAGGAGAGACCCAGTACTTC.

On this clonotype itself: A much larger clone differs by one base, so this may be a read error. The V and J genes are TRBV28 and TRBJ2-7; D gene uncertain. Germline CDR1 and CDR2: MDHEN and SYDVKM. The CDR3 sequence is 14 residues long. The CDR3 protein is CANSLALDLYEQYF. DNA of the CDR3: TGTGCCAACAGTTTGGCCCTAGACTTATACGAGCAGTACTTC.

The J gene is TRBJ1-1, the V gene TRBV29-1, with 7 bases identical to TRBD1. The germline V gene has CDR1 SQVTM and CDR2 ANQGSEA. This CDR3 spans 13 amino acids. The V and J ends lost 1 base and 11 bases, in that order; junction bases with no gene match: 10. CDR3 region: CSVEGGQFLGAFF. CDR3 in DNA: TGCAGCGTTGAAGGGGGACAGTTTCTTGGCGCTTTCTTT.